The TCR beta chain described here comes from a study of cytomegalovirus exposure and HLA in healthy donors. On this clone itself: Its specificity is not known.

It was healthy bone marrow donors who served as donors. The PCR contained 60 Vbeta and 13 Jbeta primers. The assay was immunoSEQ multiplex PCR, and TCRdb's table has in-frame clones only and misses some. The sample yields 120,000 or so clones, 70% to 80% seen once. Study-wide points: Earlier findings revealed that most TCR beta V segments proved productive either about 90% or about 30% of the time. In vitro assays verified that a few CMV-associated chains recognized CMV antigens specifically.

The V end lost 0 bases, the J end lost 4 bases, and 4 bases lay between the germline ends. The CDR3 consists of 13 residues. The germline V gene has CDR1 SGDLS and CDR2 YYNGEE. The gene calls are TRBV9 and TRBJ2-2; D remains ambiguous. Input material: PBMCs. The clonotype originates from a woman aged 35 to 49 in good health and CMV-seropositive. For the CDR3, the DNA is TGTGCCAGCAGCGTAGCCTTCACCGGGGAGCTGTTTTTT. Protein product: CASSVAFTGELFF.